The following is a TCR beta chain sequence with its context. The record originates from a study of CD8 T cells in Susac syndrome. The T cells that were sequenced for TCR beta were CD8+ and CD4+ cells from blood. The patients serving as multiple sclerosis controls were treatment-naive. They had stable or active relapsing-remitting disease and fulfilled revised McDonald criteria. Reverse transcription of 0.5 to 1 ug RNA was performed with random hexamers. TCRdb passed the immunoSEQ multiplex PCR reads through MiXCR, listing each CDR3 protein once. Here the sample spans about 400,000 distinct CDR3 sequences, around 85% being singletons. The germline V gene has CDR1 GTSNPN and CDR2 SVGIG (reference sequence). The germline V and J ends were trimmed by 3 bases and 0 bases, with 17 bases remaining between them. This CDR3 region has 16 residues.

Material: CD8+ T cells from PBMCs. This clonotype was obtained from a human donor with multiple sclerosis. The V call is TRBV30, the J call TRBJ1-1, with D possibly TRBD1 on 5 matching bases. CDR3 sequence reads: CAWRTMVEGVNTEAFF. CDR3 coding DNA: TGTGCCTGGAGGACTATGGTGGAAGGGGTGAACACTGAAGCTTTCTTT.